This T cell receptor (beta chain) appears in the sequencing data of a study of vaccination and CD4 T cells after COVID-19. Study details: Convalescent patients gave post-COVID blood a median approximately 100 days post-diagnosis, range 35 to 161. Sampling that followed vaccination took place a median around 70 days after dose two, within a range of 14 to 241.

Germline V gene sequence: CDR1 MNHEY, CDR2 SMNVEV (reference sequence). With 5 bases clipped from V and 9 bases from J, the junction kept 8 bases outside the gene matches. There are 15 residues in the CDR3. The treatment here: roughly 10-day PBMC culture with coronavirus spike peptide pools or control peptides (ViraFEST assay). This clonotype was recorded a few times. What it binds is unknown. Sequenced with the Oncomine TCR Beta short-read assay was DNA taken from cultured CD4+ T cells. Investigators isolated genomic DNA from cultured CD4+ T cells. TCRdb re-called the PCR reads through MiXCR, storing one row per CDR3 protein. The sample contains roughly 15,000 distinct CDR3 sequences, more than 45% of which appear only once. Findings of the study overall: Median reactive clonotypes, those recognizing SARS-CoV-2, rose from around 20 to 38, not significantly.

This sequence originates from a human donor who had recovered from COVID-19. The gene calls are TRBV27 and TRBJ1-6; 9 nucleotides line up with TRBD1. Sequenced input: CD4+ T cells from blood, cultured in vitro. CDR3 region: CASSPQQGAASPLHF. The CDR3 nucleotides read TGTGCCAGCAGTCCCCAACAGGGGGCGGCTTCACCCCTCCACTTT.